This T cell receptor (beta chain) was captured by sequencing in a study of breast tumors, draining lymph nodes, adjacent tissues. General study findings and limits: Tumors had less TCR diversity than lymph nodes, more than nontumor tissue. Compared with basal-like, luminal-like tumors shared significantly more repertoire with nontumor tissue.

At least ten counts were recorded for this clonotype. The antigen remains unidentified. Axillary draining lymph nodes of breast cancer patients supplied the node samples. The length of the CDR3 is 16 residues. Looked up from germline, CDR1 is SGHTA and CDR2 is FQGNSA. V lost 2 bases to trimming and J lost 8 bases, with 21 bases between them. TCRdb independently ran MiXCR on the multiplex PCR reads; one entry per CDR3 protein. Of more than 80,000 distinct CDR3 sequences in the sample, less than 40% were seen once. The specimen was axillary lymph node tissue. The V and J genes are TRBV7-2 and TRBJ1-2; D uncertain. This TCR was sampled from a female donor with breast cancer. Some clones in this sample may be carry-over from other donors' samples. For the CDR3, the DNA is TGTGCCAGCAGCTTAATGTTGTTCGGCCGAGTAGAGGGCTACACCTTC. Translating gives CASSLMLFGRVEGYTF.